The 4 T cell receptor beta chains below all came from one sample that was sequenced in a study of T cell responses to AZD1222 COVID-19 vaccine. Libraries were prepared by immunoSEQ multiplex PCR; TCRdb keeps only in-frame clonotypes and omits some of them. The table shows around 120,000 clones, with around 92% occurring only once. Here the sequenced sample was peripheral blood, taken on day 0 of AZD1222 vaccination. These receptors all stem from an adult in good health.

The chain couples TRBV10-3 to TRBJ2-1, with 15 bases that match TRBD2. Germline loops: CDR1 ENHRY, CDR2 SYGVKD. The CDR3 totals 19 residues. The V gene end was trimmed by 6 bases and the J gene end by 3 bases; junction bases not matched to a gene: 12. Here the CDR3 DNA reads TGTGCCATCAGCGGGACTAGCGGGAGGATGGAGACGATCTACAATGAGCAGTTCTTC. This encodes CAISGTSGRMETIYNEQFF.

This clone has only one observation. The chain uses TRBV10-3 and TRBJ2-1; TRBD2 might be the D (5 bases). The ends were cut back, 3 bases at V and 7 bases at J, with 16 bases in the middle. This CDR3 contains 15 residues. Germline CDR1 is ENHRY and CDR2 is SYGVKD. The CDR3 DNA is TGTGCCATCAGTGACCCCCGGGTCCGAGGGAATGAGCAGTTCTTC. Protein: CAISDPRVRGNEQFF.

The rearrangement links TRBV6-1 to TRBJ2-1; 9 bases match TRBD1. Trimming at V came to 3 bases and at J to 12 bases, leaving 12 bases not matched to a gene. CDR1 is MNHNS and CDR2 is SASEGT in the germline V gene. The length of the CDR3 is 15 residues. CDR3 protein: CASSDTGTGSWGQFF. CDR3 nucleotide sequence: TGTGCCAGCAGTGACACCGGGACAGGGTCCTGGGGGCAGTTCTTC.

The gene calls are TRBV3-1 (or the pseudogene TRBV3-2) and TRBJ2-3, with 10 bases matching TRBD2. Germline V CDR1 and CDR2: LGHDT, YNNKEL (reference sequence). The CDR3 covers 15 residues. The ends lost 4 bases at V and 2 bases at J; junction bases unmatched: 3. Written as DNA, the CDR3 is TGTGCCAGCAGCCGGACTAGCGGTCTCACAGATACGCAGTATTTT. It codes for CASSRTSGLTDTQYF.